This T cell receptor beta chain derives from a study of T cells in Graves' hyperthyroidism and ophthalmopathy. The CDR3 runs to 17 residues. V was shortened by 4 bases and J by 0 bases, with 16 bases between the two germline ends. This clonotype has more than one count but fewer than ten. No antigen is known for it. Amplification of TCR beta CDR3 regions used RNA as the template. First-round RT-PCR of the TCR CDR3 relied on the HTBI primer set. MiXCR, run by TCRdb on the multiplex PCR reads, gives a single entry per CDR3 protein. The sample has a few hundred thousand distinct CDR3 sequences; around 13% are singletons. Study-level points and caveats: A model built on 13 V-J features separated ophthalmopathy from stable hyperthyroidism.

The J gene is TRBJ2-4, the V gene TRBV12-3 or TRBV12-4, with D tentatively TRBD2 (5 bases). This sequence originates from a young woman with Graves' hyperthyroidism. The specimen sequenced was blood. CDR3 residues: CASSSEVTEIAKNIQYF. The DNA of the CDR3 is TGTGCCAGCAGTTCGGAGGTAACGGAGATAGCCAAAAACATTCAGTACTTC.